This entry concerns a single T cell receptor beta chain. Its antigen is unidentified. This sample was taken from a study of monozygotic twins with inflammatory bowel disease. Regarding the study as a whole: Support for a single strong signal or clonotype associated with IBD was absent.

No T cells were sorted before total RNA was taken from whole blood. Germline CDR1 reads SGHDT; CDR2 reads YYEEEE. This CDR3 comprises 15 residues. TCRdb processed the 5' RACE reads again and assigns one entry to each CDR3 protein, with no DNA. Found here are approximately 330,000 distinct CDR3 sequences; the top ten clones hold approximately 2%. Sequencing was performed on blood. This receptor was identified in a human donor with ulcerative colitis or Crohn's disease, or a healthy co-twin of an affected twin (not recorded which). The V gene is TRBV5-6, the J gene TRBJ2-1; TCRdb outputs TRBD2, but without DNA this stays unchecked. CDR3 sequence: CASSLGLAGADEQFF.